This entry features one TCR beta chain sequence. The target of this receptor is not known. Per-base quality was not reported, and no clone a single base away is much larger than it. The collaborating institutions used their own protocols to collect whole blood in K2EDTA tubes. Collaborator samples were shipped for TCRbeta analysis as frozen whole blood, isolated PBMCs, or DNA extracted from either sample type. This sample stems from a study of blood T cell repertoires in COVID-19 (dated by TCRdb to the early 2020s). The study in broad terms: The collaborator samples originated in the United States, Italy and Spain and spanned the acute and convalescent phases of COVID-19. Where available, HLA class I and class II types were obtained from metadata supplied by the sample provider rather than from assay-based typing. Subjects who had been exposed to COVID-19, were actively infected with it, or had recovered from it provided the deeply sampled blood TCRbeta repertoires that made up the dataset. The material from the prospective study consisted of cDNA or gDNA derived from T cells, B-cell-depleted T cells, or PBMCs. Samples were obtained from the ongoing ImmuneRACE study (first 160 participants) and from approximately 1,200 subjects provided by 6 global collaborators. Sample metadata almost always included a de-identified subject ID, COVID-19 status, age in years and sex. A freely available public database, intended as a resource for researchers studying the immune response to SARS-CoV-2, is where the repertoires were released.

Relative to germline, V is 1 base shorter and J is 9 bases shorter, with 10 bases between their ends. CDR1 MDHEN and CDR2 SYDVKM are derived from the germline V gene. The CDR3, from cysteine to phenylalanine, totals 14 residues. The only DNA kept is the CDR3, 42 bases in frame from the first base. Summary of the overall study and its limitations: The amount of clinical and demographic metadata varied by source and participant and was provided uncurated.

TCRbeta CDR3 regions were amplified from genomic DNA using the immunoSEQ Assay, a bias-controlled multiplex PCR. The authors' pipeline ran thus. The number of nucleated cells in each sample was estimated from the amplification of reference gene primers within the assay. To quantify the absolute abundance of each unique TCRbeta CDR3 rearrangement, sequence reads were collapsed and filtered. For each sample, productive Simpson clonality was calculated as the square root of Simpson's diversity index over productive rearrangements. Not all clones reach the TCRdb copy of this immuneACCESS table, which keeps in-frame sequences only. Checked studies attribute under half of the gap to unresolved V genes and leave the rest unexplained. V, J and clone size were drawn from that table, and D and trimming were deduced from the DNA. The sample table holds 60,000 or so clones, of which about 90% were seen once. Jointly, the top ten make up 8.3% of the sample.

The chain links TRBV28 with TRBJ1-6; TRBD1 is a possible D gene, resting on 6 matching bases. The clonotype was recovered from a human donor with active COVID-19. The donor label of this sample is uncertain. Sequencing was done on a sample of peripheral blood. Here is the DNA: TGTGCCAGCAGTTTATACAGGGAGGGTTCACCCCTCCACTTT. Its protein reads: CASSLYREGSPLHF.